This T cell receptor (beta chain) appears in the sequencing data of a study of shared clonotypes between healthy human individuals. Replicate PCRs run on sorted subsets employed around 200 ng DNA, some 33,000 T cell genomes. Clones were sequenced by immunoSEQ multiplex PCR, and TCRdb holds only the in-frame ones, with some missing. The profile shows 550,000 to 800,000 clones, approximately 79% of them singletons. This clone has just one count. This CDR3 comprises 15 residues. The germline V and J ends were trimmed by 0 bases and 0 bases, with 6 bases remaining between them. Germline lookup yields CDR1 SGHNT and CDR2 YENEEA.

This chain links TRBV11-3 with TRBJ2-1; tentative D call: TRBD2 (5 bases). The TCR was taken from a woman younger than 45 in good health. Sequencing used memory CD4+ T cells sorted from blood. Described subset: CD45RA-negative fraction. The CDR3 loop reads CASSLDGGSYNEQFF. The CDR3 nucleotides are TGTGCCAGCAGCTTAGATGGAGGCTCCTACAATGAGCAGTTCTTC.